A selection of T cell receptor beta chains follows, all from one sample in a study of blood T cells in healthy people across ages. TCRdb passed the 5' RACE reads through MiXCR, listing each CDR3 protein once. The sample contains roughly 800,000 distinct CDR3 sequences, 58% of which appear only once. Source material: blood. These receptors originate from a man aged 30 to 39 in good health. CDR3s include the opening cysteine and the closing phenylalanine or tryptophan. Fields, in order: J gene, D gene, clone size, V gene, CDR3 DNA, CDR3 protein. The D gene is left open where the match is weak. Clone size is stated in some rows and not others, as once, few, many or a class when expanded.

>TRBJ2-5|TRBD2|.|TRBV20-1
TGCAGTGCAGCCCCTAGCGGGGAACAAGAGACCCAGTACTTC
CSAAPSGEQETQYF
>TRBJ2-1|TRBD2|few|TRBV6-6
TGTGCCAGCAGCCATAGCGGGCGTAACAATGAGCAGTTCTTC
CASSHSGRNNEQFF
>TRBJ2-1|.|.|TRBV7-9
TGTGCCAGCAGCTTATTAGGGGCTGAGCAGTTCTTC
CASSLLGAEQFF
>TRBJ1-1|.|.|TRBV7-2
TGTGCCGTACGGGGGAATGGCGAAGCTTTCTTT
CAVRGNGEAFF
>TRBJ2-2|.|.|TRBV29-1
TGCGCTCTAAGACAGACTCAGAACACCGGGGAGCTGTTTTTT
CALRQTQNTGELFF
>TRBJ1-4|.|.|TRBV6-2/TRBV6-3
TGTGCCAGCAGTTACTTTTCGGCATGGTCCCCTATCCGGGCGGAAAAACTGTTTTTT
CASSYFSAWSPIRAEKLFF
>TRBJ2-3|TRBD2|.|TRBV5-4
TGTGCCAGCAGCTTTTCACCTAGCGGAGATACGCAGTATTTT
CASSFSPSGDTQYF
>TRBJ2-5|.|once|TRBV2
TGTGCCAGCAAAAAAAGTCCCACGGTGGAGACCCAGTACTTC
CASKKSPTVETQYF
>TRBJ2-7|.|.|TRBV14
TGTGCCAGCAGCGAATTTCTCCGGGACCGGAATGTCTACGAGCAGTACTTC
CASSEFLRDRNVYEQYF
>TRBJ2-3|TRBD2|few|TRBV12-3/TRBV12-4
TGTGCCACCCGACTAGCGGGAGTTCCAGATACGCAGTATTTT
CATRLAGVPDTQYF
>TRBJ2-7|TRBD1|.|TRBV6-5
TGTGCCAGCAGGAAGGGGGCCCCCTACGAGCAGTACTTC
CASRKGAPYEQYF
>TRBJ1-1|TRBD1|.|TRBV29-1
TGCAGCGTGGGGACAGCTTTGAACACTGAAGCTTTCTTT
CSVGTALNTEAFF
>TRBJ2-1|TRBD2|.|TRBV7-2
TGTGCCAGCAGCTTAGTAGGTACTAGCGGATCATACCCGCAGTTCTTC
CASSLVGTSGSYPQFF
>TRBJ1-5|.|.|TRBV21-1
TGTGCCAGCAGCAAATACGCCTGGCATCAGCCCCAGCATTTT
CASSKYAWHQPQHF
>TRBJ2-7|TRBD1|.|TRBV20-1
TGCAGTGCGACCGCGGGACAGGGTGGCTACGAGCAGTACTTC
CSATAGQGGYEQYF
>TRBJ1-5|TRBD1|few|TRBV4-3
TGCGCCAGCAGCCAATGGGGACAGGGGGCGAGCAATCAGCCCCAGCATTTT
CASSQWGQGASNQPQHF
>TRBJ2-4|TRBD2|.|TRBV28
TGTGCCAGCAGTCTCCTAGGGGCGGGAGGTGCCAAAAACATTCAGTACTTC
CASSLLGAGGAKNIQYF
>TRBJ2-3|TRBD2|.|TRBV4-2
TGTGCCAGCAGCCAAGATTTACGGGGGGGCCGGGATACGCAGTATTTT
CASSQDLRGGRDTQYF
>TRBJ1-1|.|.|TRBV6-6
TGTGCCAGCAGTTACGCGGAAGAAGCTTTCTTT
CASSYAEEAFF
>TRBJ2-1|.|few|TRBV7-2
TGTGCCAGCAGCTTAGGGGGGAGGGGGAATGAGCAGTTCTTC
CASSLGGRGNEQFF
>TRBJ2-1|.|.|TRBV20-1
TGCAGTGCTAGGGGGAACTACGAGCAGTTCTTC
CSARGNYEQFF
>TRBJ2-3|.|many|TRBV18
TGTGCCAGCTCACCAGGACAGAGCACAGATACGCAGTATTTT
CASSPGQSTDTQYF
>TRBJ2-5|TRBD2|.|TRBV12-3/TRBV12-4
TGTGCCAGCAGCCCTACTAGCGGGGGGCCGTTTAAGACCCAGTACTTC
CASSPTSGGPFKTQYF
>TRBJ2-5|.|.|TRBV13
TGTGCCAGCAGCTCGTGGGGGGCCGGAGAGACCCAGTACTTC
CASSSWGAGETQYF
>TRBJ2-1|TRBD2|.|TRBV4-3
TGCGCCAGCAGCCTACTAGCGGGGGGGGACAATGAGCAGTTCTTC
CASSLLAGGDNEQFF
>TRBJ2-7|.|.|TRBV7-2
TGTGCCAGCAGCTTAGCGAGGAGGTCCTACGAGCAGTACTTC
CASSLARRSYEQYF
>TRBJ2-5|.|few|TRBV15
TGTGCCACCAGCAGGATAACCGGGACTCACAATGAGCAGTACTTC
CATSRITGTHNEQYF
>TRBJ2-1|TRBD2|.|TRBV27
TGTGCCAGCAGTTTTCCGGGGAGGGCTTTGAATGAGCAGTTCTTC
CASSFPGRALNEQFF
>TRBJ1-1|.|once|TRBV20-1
TGCAGTGCTACTTGGGAGGGTATGAACACTGAAGCTTTCTTT
CSATWEGMNTEAFF
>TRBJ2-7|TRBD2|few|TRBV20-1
TGCAGTGCTAGCGACGGGAGGGGAGATTACGAGCAGTACTTC
CSASDGRGDYEQYF
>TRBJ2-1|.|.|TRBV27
TGTGCCAGCAGGGTCCCGGGTACAAGTGAGCAGTTCTTC
CASRVPGTSEQFF
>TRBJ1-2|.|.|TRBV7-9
TGTGCCAGCAGCTTAGTGTCCGACGGAGGCACCTTC
CASSLVSDGGTF
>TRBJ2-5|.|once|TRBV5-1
TGCGCCAGCAGCTTAGAGGAGTGGTCGGAGACCCAGTACTTC
CASSLEEWSETQYF
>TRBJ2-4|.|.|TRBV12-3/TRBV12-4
TGTGCCAGCAGGCTATCAGGTCGGGGCGGGCAAAACATTCAGTACTTC
CASRLSGRGGQNIQYF
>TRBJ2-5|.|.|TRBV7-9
TGTGCCAGCAGCCCACGCCCTGATCGAGAGACCCAGTACTTC
CASSPRPDRETQYF
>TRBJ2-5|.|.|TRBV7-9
TGTGCCAGCAGCTTAGATGGGTTTAGGGAGACCCAGTACTTC
CASSLDGFRETQYF
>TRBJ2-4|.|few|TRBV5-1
TGCGCCAGCAGCTTGATCGGGCTTTTCGAAAACATTCAGTACTTC
CASSLIGLFENIQYF
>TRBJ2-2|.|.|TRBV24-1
TGTGCCACCAACGGCGACACCGGGGAGCTGTTTTTT
CATNGDTGELFF
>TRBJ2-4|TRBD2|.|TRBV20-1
TGCAGTCCAAAAAGTCCTAGCGGATTAGCCAAAAACATTCAGTACTTC
CSPKSPSGLAKNIQYF
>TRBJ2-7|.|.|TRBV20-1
TGCAGTGCTACCCTAGGGCGAACGGGAGAGCAGTACTTC
CSATLGRTGEQYF
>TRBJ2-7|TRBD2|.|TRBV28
TGTGCCAGCAGTTCCCGACTAGCGGGGAACTACGAGCAGTACTTC
CASSSRLAGNYEQYF